The present T cell receptor (beta chain) was sequenced within a study of beta chain features in type 1 diabetes. V gave up 10 bases and J gave up 6 bases, with 4 bases separating them. CDR3 length: 9 residues. Germline lookup yields CDR1 MDHEN and CDR2 SYDVKM. Every isolated RNA sample was fully reverse transcribed, so sequencing captured expressed TCRB transcripts. Data came from immunoSEQ multiplex PCR; TCRdb stores just in-frame clones and leaves some out. Among some 100,000 clones, 40% were seen once, and the ten largest hold approximately 0.065%. The chain is built from TRBV28 and TRBJ1-5, with unresolved D. Material: stem cell memory CD4+ T cells from blood. This receptor was identified in a young woman in good health. CDR3 sequence reads: CATSQPQHF. DNA of the CDR3: TGTGCCACTTCTCAGCCCCAGCATTTT.